These 15 T cell receptor beta chains originate from one sample sequenced in a study of tumor and adjacent non-tumor tissue in lung cancer. RNA was extracted from bulk tissue without any cell sorting. The normal lung tissue was taken more than 3 cm from the tumor edge. A modified ARM-PCR protocol with three rounds of nested PCR amplified TCRbeta. TCRdb used MiXCR to reprocess the multiplex PCR reads, holding one entry per CDR3 protein. The repertoire holds almost 75,000 distinct CDR3 sequences, with nearly 70% as singletons. The material sequenced was distant non-tumor lung tissue. These receptors all stem from a woman between 45 and 60 years old with non-small cell lung cancer.

Notes on this clonotype: This may be a read error, as it is one base from a much larger clone. The rearrangement uses TRBV28 and TRBJ1-2; unclear D gene. The CDR3 totals 16 residues. Trimming left V 4 bases short and J 8 bases short, with 23 bases between. Germline V lookup: CDR1 MDHEN, CDR2 SYDVKM. This CDR3 reads CASSSQMIALREGYTF. CDR3 nucleotides: TGTGCCAGCAGTTCCCAGATGATCGCGCTGAGGGAGGGCTACACCTTC.

This clonotype was found a few times. A read error may be the cause here, since a much bigger clone is one base away. The chain employs TRBV29-1 and TRBJ2-5; TRBD1 matches at 9 bases. Losses at the gene ends were 6 bases for V and 5 bases for J; bases not matched to a gene: 7. The CDR3 is 13 residues long. The germline V gene has CDR1 SQVTM and CDR2 ANQGSEA. The CDR3 loop is CSVVRDRAETQYF. CDR3 in DNA: TGCAGCGTGGTCCGGGACAGGGCTGAGACCCAGTACTTC.

This chain's CDR3 is CASSPLLRNSYEQYF. In nucleotides, the CDR3 is TGTGCCAGCAGTCCCTTATTGCGGAACTCTTACGAGCAGTACTTC. The chain recombines TRBV6-5 with TRBJ2-7; D is unclear. This CDR3 is built from 15 residues. V shed 5 bases and J shed 4 bases, with 18 bases lying between them. Germline values: CDR1 MNHEY, CDR2 SVGAGI.

On this clonotype: An end of the junction does not agree with germline; a read error may underlie this. The chain has TRBV29-1 and TRBJ2-5, with a possible D match to TRBD1 (5 bases). This CDR3 is 12 amino acids long. Germline CDR1 is SQVTM and CDR2 is ANQGSEA. The CDR3 DNA is TGCAGCGTCGAAGACAGCGATCAGACCCAGTACTTC. Amino acids: CSVEDSDQTQYF.

This clonotype occurred a few times. The chain couples TRBV11-2 to TRBJ1-5; D is uncertain. V was pared by 9 bases and J by 5 bases, with 20 bases between. Germline V CDR1 and CDR2: SGHAT, FQNNGV. This CDR3 has 15 residues. The CDR3 bases are TGTGCCAGTAGGTTAGCGGGCCGAGGCGATCAGCCCCAGCATTTT. Protein: CASRLAGRGDQPQHF.

This clonotype was picked up one time. The germline gene is not matched at one end of the junction; a read error may be the cause. The rearrangement joins TRBV11-1 to TRBJ1-1; D gene uncertain. The germline V gene has CDR1 SGHAT and CDR2 FQDESV (reference sequence). The CDR3 totals 14 residues. The CDR3 region has the DNA TGTGCCAGCAGCTTGAAGGAATTGAAGACTGGAGCTTTCTTT. Amino acids: CASSLKELKTGAFF.

This clonotype has ten or more counts. This chain uses TRBV27 with TRBJ2-7, with TRBD2 matching 7 bases. From germline, CDR1 is MNHEY and CDR2 SMNVEV (reference sequence). Trimming took 6 bases from V and 1 from J; bases not matched to a gene: 9. The CDR3 runs 15 residues. For the CDR3, the DNA is TGTGCCAGCAGGGGTGGACGGGGAGGGTCCTACGAGCAGTACTTC. Its translation is CASRGGRGGSYEQYF.

This chain uses TRBV6-1 with TRBJ2-7; D might be TRBD1 (5 bases). Trimming took off 2 bases at V and 0 bases at J, with 14 bases between the two ends. This CDR3 region has 16 residues. CDR1 is MNHNS and CDR2 is SASEGT in the germline V gene. CDR3 loop: CASSETGAAGSYEQYF. DNA of the CDR3: TGTGCCAGCAGTGAAACTGGGGCGGCTGGCTCCTACGAGCAGTACTTC.

On this clonotype: Possible read error: a much larger clone is one base away. The chain combines TRBV6-9 with TRBJ2-3; D unclear. The CDR3 is made up of 14 amino acids. The V gene lost 7 bases and the J gene lost 0 bases, with 11 bases spanning the gap. Germline V gives CDR1 MNHGY, CDR2 SVAAGI. CDR3 DNA: TGTGCCAGCACGGACCCACGGAGCACAGATACGCAGTATTTT. Protein sequence: CASTDPRSTDTQYF.

Remarks on this clonotype: One junction end does not reproduce the germline sequence, and a read error may be involved. The chain recombines TRBV6-1 with TRBJ2-3, with TRBD2 identical over 9 bases. The germline V gene encodes CDR1 MNHNS and CDR2 SASEGT. The CDR3 has 17 residues. The CDR3 sequence: CASSDHGSGSSVDTHYF. CDR3 coding DNA: TGTGCCAGCAGTGACCATGGTAGCGGGAGTTCTGTAGATACGCATTATTTT.

This clonotype showed up just once. V and J are TRBV20-1 and TRBJ2-1; D is uncertain. The CDR3 sequence is 14 residues long. Germline-derived CDR1 and CDR2 are DFQATT and SNEGSKA (reference sequence). Trimming removed 4 bases from V and 3 bases from J, with 13 bases in between. CDR3 nucleotides: TGCAGTGCTAACTCCGGTGGATTCTACAATGAGCAGTTCTTC. This sequence encodes CSANSGGFYNEQFF.

This clonotype was detected a few times. This clone may be a read error of a much larger clone one base away. The chain links TRBV20-1 to TRBJ2-3; no clear D. Germline CDR1 reads DFQATT; CDR2 reads SNEGSKA (reference sequence). This CDR3 has 15 residues. V lost 1 base to trimming and J lost 3 bases, with 14 bases between them. The CDR3 here is CSARVGRARTDTQYF. CDR3 DNA sequence: TGCAGTGCTAGAGTAGGAAGGGCTAGGACAGATACGCAGTATTTT.

The count of this clonotype is one. V and J are TRBV10-3 and TRBJ2-7; D uncertain. From germline, CDR1 is ENHRY and CDR2 SYGVKD. The CDR3 consists of 13 residues. The DNA for the CDR3 is TGTGTTATCAGTGAGTCGGCCTACTACGAGCAGTACTTC. Translating it yields CVISESAYYEQYF.

The chain uses TRBV7-8 and TRBJ2-2, with D possibly being TRBD2 (6 bases). The CDR3 loop spans 14 amino acids. V lost 5 bases and J lost 4, with 11 bases in between. Per the germline V gene, CDR1 is SGHVS and CDR2 is FQNEAQ. CDR3 bases: TGTGCCAGCAGCCCGGGAGCGACCACCGGGGAGCTGTTTTTT. Its protein product is CASSPGATTGELFF.

J is TRBJ2-1 and V is TRBV4-1; D is unresolved. The V end was cut by 0 bases, the J end by 3 bases, with 6 bases between. The CDR3 has 14 amino acids. Germline assignment: CDR1 MGHRA and CDR2 YSYEKL. In DNA form, the CDR3 reads TGCGCCAGCAGCCAAGAAACCGGCTACAATGAGCAGTTCTTC. This codes for CASSQETGYNEQFF.